A single sample gave rise to the 24 T cell receptor beta chains below, sequenced in a study of tumor-infiltrating lymphocytes in localized non-small cell lung cancer (dated by TCRdb to the early 2020s). The method was the immunoSEQ multiplex PCR assay. This immuneACCESS table, as held by TCRdb, lists in-frame sequences with V and J called but not all clones. Of the missing ones, under half trace to an unresolved V gene in checked studies; the others have no known cause. For this sample there are about 12,000 clones; about 72% appear just once. The ten largest clones add up to approximately 9.9% of the sample. The specimen sequenced was uninvolved lung tissue not adjacent to the tumor. Receptors originate from a human donor with non-small cell lung cancer.

This clone was counted only a few times. J is TRBJ2-2 and V is TRBV4-3, with D perhaps matching TRBD1 or TRBD2 (6 bases each). Per the germline V gene, CDR1 is LGHNA and CDR2 is YSLEER. V lost 4 bases and J 5 bases, leaving 20 bases between the germline ends. This CDR3 has 17 residues. CDR3 sequence (DNA): TGCGCCAGCAGCCCGCTGGGTGGAGGGGGTCGTACCGGGGAGCTGTTTTTT. Amino acids: CASSPLGGGGRTGELFF.

This rearrangement joins TRBV21-1 to TRBJ2-2; the table's D call of TRBD2 was not tested on the DNA. TRBV21-1 is designated a pseudogene. CDR3 length: 15 amino acids. CDR3: CASTPAGANTGELFF. DNA of the CDR3: TGTGCCAGCACCCCAGCGGGAGCGAACACCGGGGAGCTGTTTTTT.

The chain couples TRBV27 to TRBJ1-1; 8 bases fit TRBD1. V trimming: 6 bases; J trimming: 6 bases; junction bases outside the gene matches: 15. The CDR3 loop spans 16 amino acids. CDR1 is MNHEY and CDR2 is SMNVEV in the germline V gene (reference sequence). CDR3 region: CASRPRGPGVGSEAFF. CDR3 nucleotides: TGTGCCAGCAGACCCAGGGGGCCTGGAGTAGGGTCTGAAGCTTTCTTT.

Here the CDR3 reads CSVDQGGMNTEAFF. CDR3 bases: TGCAGCGTTGATCAGGGGGGGATGAACACTGAAGCTTTCTTT. This rearrangement joins TRBV29-1 to TRBJ1-1; 7 bases are shared with TRBD1. Germline CDR1 is SQVTM and CDR2 is ANQGSEA. CDR3 length equals 14 residues. The V and J ends lost 3 bases and 0 bases, in that order; junction bases with no gene match: 4.

The rearrangement links TRBV19 to TRBJ2-3, with TRBD2 as a possible D gene (7 bases). Per germline, CDR1 LNHDA and CDR2 SQIVND (reference sequence). The CDR3 extends over 13 amino acids. V dropped 7 bases and J dropped 6 bases, with 14 bases sitting between them. The CDR3 DNA sequence: TGTGCCAGTAACGCGGGGGCCGGTGATACGCAGTATTTT. Its translation is CASNAGAGDTQYF.

The rearrangement joins TRBV7-8 to TRBJ2-5, with 8 positions matching TRBD1. Germline-derived CDR1 and CDR2 are SGHVS and FQNEAQ. V dropped 1 base and J dropped 2; count of bases not matched to a gene: 0. The CDR3 is made up of 14 amino acids. The CDR3: CASSLGTGQETQYF. The CDR3 bases are TGTGCCAGCAGCTTAGGGACAGGGCAAGAGACCCAGTACTTC.

The chain joins TRBV7-7 to TRBJ2-3; no definite D call. Looked up from germline, CDR1 is SSHAT and CDR2 is FNYEAQ (reference sequence). V lost 0 bases and J 4 bases, leaving 5 bases between the germline ends. The CDR3 is made up of 13 amino acids. CDR3 amino acids: CASSLALSDTQYF. CDR3 sequence (DNA): TGTGCCAGCAGCTTAGCCCTCTCAGATACGCAGTATTTT.

This clone has only a few counts. This chain links TRBV19 with TRBJ2-5, with D maybe TRBD1 (5 bases). Germline V gene sequence: CDR1 LNHDA, CDR2 SQIVND (reference sequence). The CDR3 is made up of 17 amino acids. Trimming shortened V by 2 bases and J by 5 bases, and 21 bases separated the two germline ends. CDR3: CASSISVVRQGVETQYF. For the CDR3, the DNA is TGTGCCAGTAGTATAAGTGTCGTCCGGCAGGGCGTGGAGACCCAGTACTTC. The full variable domain, completed using reference TRBV19 and TRBJ2-5, is DGGITQSPKYLFRKEGQNVTLSCEQNLNHDAMYWYRQDPGQGLRLIYYSQIVNDFQKGDIAEGYSVSREKKESFPLTVTSAQKNPTAFYLCASSISVVRQGVETQYFGPGTRLLVL.

A few counts support this clone. The chain uses TRBV29-1 and TRBJ2-3; D is undetermined. Trimming cost V 6 bases and J 2 bases, with 21 bases left between them. Looked up from germline, CDR1 is SQVTM and CDR2 is ANQGSEA. The CDR3 loop spans 16 amino acids. CDR3 bases: TGCAGCGTGATCGGTGGGGTAGGATTAATCACAGATACGCAGTATTTT. This translates into CSVIGGVGLITDTQYF.

This clone was picked up a small number of times. The chain joins TRBV9 to TRBJ1-4; unclear D gene. The CDR3 loop spans 14 amino acids. The germline V gene encodes CDR1 SGDLS and CDR2 YYNGEE. V gave up 4 bases and J gave up 3 bases, with 10 bases separating them. Written as DNA, the CDR3 is TGTGCCAGCAGCCCCGGGGTGGCTAATGAAAAACTGTTTTTT. Translating it yields CASSPGVANEKLFF. The complete variable domain, with remaining parts taken from reference TRBV9 and TRBJ1-4, reads DSGVTQTPKHLITATGQRVTLRCSPRSGDLSVYWYQQSLDQGLQFLIQYYNGEERAKGNILERFSAQQFPDLHSELNLSSLELGDSALYFCASSPGVANEKLFFGSGTQLSVL.

This chain uses TRBV27 with TRBJ2-5, with TRBD2 matching 13 bases. The trim removed 6 bases at V and 4 bases at J, leaving 2 bases unmatched. Germline CDR1 reads MNHEY; CDR2 reads SMNVEV (reference sequence). There are 14 residues in the CDR3. This chain's CDR3 is CASRRTSGRETQYF. CDR3 in DNA: TGTGCCAGCAGGAGGACTAGCGGGAGAGAGACCCAGTACTTC.

This clone occurred a few times. The chain has TRBV10-2 and TRBJ1-4; perhaps TRBD1 as D (5 bases). Per germline, CDR1 WSHSY and CDR2 SAAADI. V dropped 10 bases and J dropped 5 bases, with 17 bases sitting between them. This CDR3 is built from 14 residues. The CDR3 nucleotides read TGCGCCACCTTTTCCGACAGCCTAAATGAAAAACTGTTTTTT. Its translation is CATFSDSLNEKLFF.

The chain joins TRBV5-4 to TRBJ1-2; D gene uncertain. The germline CDR1 and CDR2 sequences are SGHNT and YYREEE (reference sequence). Trimming stripped 0 bases from V and 2 bases from J, with 5 bases between. The CDR3 runs 13 residues. The CDR3 sequence is CASSLGTNYGYTF. DNA of the CDR3: TGTGCCAGCAGCTTGGGGACGAACTATGGCTACACCTTC.

The V gene is TRBV19, the J gene TRBJ1-5; D may be TRBD1 (5 bases). Germline loops: CDR1 LNHDA, CDR2 SQIVND (reference sequence). Trimming removed 4 bases from V and 4 bases from J, with 11 bases in between. This CDR3 has 14 amino acids. In DNA form, the CDR3 reads TGTGCCAGTAGTACCGGGGCAGGGAATCAGCCCCAGCATTTT. Protein product: CASSTGAGNQPQHF.

The J gene is TRBJ1-2, the V gene TRBV20-1; no reliable D call. Germline-derived CDR1 and CDR2 are DFQATT and SNEGSKA (reference sequence). V was cut by 3 bases and J by 6 bases, with 8 bases left in between. The CDR3 is 11 residues long. The CDR3 region is CSASLENGYTF. CDR3 bases: TGCAGTGCTAGTTTGGAAAATGGCTACACCTTC.

V is TRBV29-1 and J is TRBJ1-2, with 7 bases fitting TRBD1. The CDR3 consists of 15 residues. V shed 3 bases, J shed 5 bases, and the junction held 12 bases outside the gene matches. CDR1 and CDR2 from the germline V gene are SQVTM and ANQGSEA. CDR3 DNA sequence: TGCAGCGTTGATTCGGTCGAGGGACAGAGATATGGCTACACCTTC. Its translation is CSVDSVEGQRYGYTF.

The chain recombines TRBV2 with TRBJ1-1; the D is unclear. This CDR3 contains 11 residues. V lost 2 bases and J 4 bases, leaving 2 bases between the germline ends. Germline loops: CDR1 SNHLY, CDR2 FYNNEI. CDR3 coding DNA: TGTGCCAGCAGTGAAAGCACTGAAGCTTTCTTT. Amino acids: CASSESTEAFF.

The chain is built from TRBV7-2 and TRBJ2-1, with TRBD1 matching over 11 bases. The CDR3 has 16 amino acids. V lost 4 bases and J lost 9; bases outside the gene matches: 11. Germline V gene data show CDR1 as SGHTA and CDR2 as FQGNSA. This CDR3 reads CASSSASGQGAGEQFF. CDR3 nucleotide sequence: TGTGCCAGCAGCTCCGCATCCGGACAGGGGGCTGGTGAGCAGTTCTTC.

The CDR3 region is CASSSVSGLGAGELFF. The CDR3 DNA follows: TGTGCCAGTAGTTCGGTTTCGGGACTAGGCGCCGGGGAGCTGTTTTTT. The chain couples TRBV19 to TRBJ2-2; 8 nucleotides line up with TRBD2. CDR1 and CDR2 from the germline V gene are LNHDA and SQIVND (reference sequence). The V and J ends lost 5 bases and 6 bases, in that order; junction bases with no gene match: 11. The CDR3 length is 16 residues. The full variable domain, rest sourced from reference TRBV19 and TRBJ2-2, is DGGITQSPKYLFRKEGQNVTLSCEQNLNHDAMYWYRQDPGQGLRLIYYSQIVNDFQKGDIAEGYSVSREKKESFPLTVTSAQKNPTAFYLCASSSVSGLGAGELFFGEGSRLTVL.

The chain links TRBV5-6 to TRBJ2-7; D not resolved. This CDR3 region has 14 residues. The germline V gene has CDR1 SGHDT and CDR2 YYEEEE. V was trimmed by 4 bases and J by 4 bases, leaving 15 bases between them. The CDR3 spells CASSVRSRSYEQYF. CDR3 nucleotide sequence: TGTGCCAGCAGCGTTCGGAGTAGGAGTTACGAGCAGTACTTC.

This chain uses TRBV2 with TRBJ1-5, with TRBD1 matching over 11 bases. Germline CDR1 reads SNHLY; CDR2 reads FYNNEI. The length of the CDR3 is 15 residues. The V segment lost 8 bases and the J segment 0 bases; nucleotides outside the gene matches: 3. The CDR3 sequence: CASGQGAPSNQPQHF. The DNA for the CDR3 is TGTGCCAGCGGACAGGGGGCCCCTAGCAATCAGCCCCAGCATTTT.

The chain joins TRBV5-1 to TRBJ2-3, with 7 bases aligning to TRBD2. The CDR3 sequence is 14 residues long. The junction had 4 bases not matched to a gene; V was cut back by 2 bases and J by 4 bases. Germline V gene sequence: CDR1 SGHRS, CDR2 YFSETQ. The CDR3 region has the DNA TGCGCCAGCAGCTTAGGCGGGAGTGCAGATACGCAGTATTTT. Encoded protein: CASSLGGSADTQYF.

The V call is TRBV13, the J call TRBJ2-7; 10 bases agree with TRBD1. Germline CDR1 reads PRHDT; CDR2 reads FYEKMQ (reference sequence). The CDR3 is 16 residues long. V trimming: 5 bases; J trimming: 1 base; junction bases outside the gene matches: 8. The chain's CDR3 is CASSRRTGGTSYEQYF. The DNA for the CDR3 is TGTGCCAGCAGCAGGAGGACAGGGGGAACTTCCTACGAGCAGTACTTC.

The gene calls are TRBV6-6 and TRBJ1-1; a possible D gene is TRBD1 (5 bases). Germline V gene data show CDR1 as MNHNY and CDR2 as SVGAGI (reference sequence). The CDR3 sequence is 12 residues long. Trimming cost V 5 bases and J 4 bases, with 8 bases left between them. Written as DNA, the CDR3 is TGTGCCAGCAGTCGGGGGATCACTGAAGCTTTCTTT. It is translated as CASSRGITEAFF.